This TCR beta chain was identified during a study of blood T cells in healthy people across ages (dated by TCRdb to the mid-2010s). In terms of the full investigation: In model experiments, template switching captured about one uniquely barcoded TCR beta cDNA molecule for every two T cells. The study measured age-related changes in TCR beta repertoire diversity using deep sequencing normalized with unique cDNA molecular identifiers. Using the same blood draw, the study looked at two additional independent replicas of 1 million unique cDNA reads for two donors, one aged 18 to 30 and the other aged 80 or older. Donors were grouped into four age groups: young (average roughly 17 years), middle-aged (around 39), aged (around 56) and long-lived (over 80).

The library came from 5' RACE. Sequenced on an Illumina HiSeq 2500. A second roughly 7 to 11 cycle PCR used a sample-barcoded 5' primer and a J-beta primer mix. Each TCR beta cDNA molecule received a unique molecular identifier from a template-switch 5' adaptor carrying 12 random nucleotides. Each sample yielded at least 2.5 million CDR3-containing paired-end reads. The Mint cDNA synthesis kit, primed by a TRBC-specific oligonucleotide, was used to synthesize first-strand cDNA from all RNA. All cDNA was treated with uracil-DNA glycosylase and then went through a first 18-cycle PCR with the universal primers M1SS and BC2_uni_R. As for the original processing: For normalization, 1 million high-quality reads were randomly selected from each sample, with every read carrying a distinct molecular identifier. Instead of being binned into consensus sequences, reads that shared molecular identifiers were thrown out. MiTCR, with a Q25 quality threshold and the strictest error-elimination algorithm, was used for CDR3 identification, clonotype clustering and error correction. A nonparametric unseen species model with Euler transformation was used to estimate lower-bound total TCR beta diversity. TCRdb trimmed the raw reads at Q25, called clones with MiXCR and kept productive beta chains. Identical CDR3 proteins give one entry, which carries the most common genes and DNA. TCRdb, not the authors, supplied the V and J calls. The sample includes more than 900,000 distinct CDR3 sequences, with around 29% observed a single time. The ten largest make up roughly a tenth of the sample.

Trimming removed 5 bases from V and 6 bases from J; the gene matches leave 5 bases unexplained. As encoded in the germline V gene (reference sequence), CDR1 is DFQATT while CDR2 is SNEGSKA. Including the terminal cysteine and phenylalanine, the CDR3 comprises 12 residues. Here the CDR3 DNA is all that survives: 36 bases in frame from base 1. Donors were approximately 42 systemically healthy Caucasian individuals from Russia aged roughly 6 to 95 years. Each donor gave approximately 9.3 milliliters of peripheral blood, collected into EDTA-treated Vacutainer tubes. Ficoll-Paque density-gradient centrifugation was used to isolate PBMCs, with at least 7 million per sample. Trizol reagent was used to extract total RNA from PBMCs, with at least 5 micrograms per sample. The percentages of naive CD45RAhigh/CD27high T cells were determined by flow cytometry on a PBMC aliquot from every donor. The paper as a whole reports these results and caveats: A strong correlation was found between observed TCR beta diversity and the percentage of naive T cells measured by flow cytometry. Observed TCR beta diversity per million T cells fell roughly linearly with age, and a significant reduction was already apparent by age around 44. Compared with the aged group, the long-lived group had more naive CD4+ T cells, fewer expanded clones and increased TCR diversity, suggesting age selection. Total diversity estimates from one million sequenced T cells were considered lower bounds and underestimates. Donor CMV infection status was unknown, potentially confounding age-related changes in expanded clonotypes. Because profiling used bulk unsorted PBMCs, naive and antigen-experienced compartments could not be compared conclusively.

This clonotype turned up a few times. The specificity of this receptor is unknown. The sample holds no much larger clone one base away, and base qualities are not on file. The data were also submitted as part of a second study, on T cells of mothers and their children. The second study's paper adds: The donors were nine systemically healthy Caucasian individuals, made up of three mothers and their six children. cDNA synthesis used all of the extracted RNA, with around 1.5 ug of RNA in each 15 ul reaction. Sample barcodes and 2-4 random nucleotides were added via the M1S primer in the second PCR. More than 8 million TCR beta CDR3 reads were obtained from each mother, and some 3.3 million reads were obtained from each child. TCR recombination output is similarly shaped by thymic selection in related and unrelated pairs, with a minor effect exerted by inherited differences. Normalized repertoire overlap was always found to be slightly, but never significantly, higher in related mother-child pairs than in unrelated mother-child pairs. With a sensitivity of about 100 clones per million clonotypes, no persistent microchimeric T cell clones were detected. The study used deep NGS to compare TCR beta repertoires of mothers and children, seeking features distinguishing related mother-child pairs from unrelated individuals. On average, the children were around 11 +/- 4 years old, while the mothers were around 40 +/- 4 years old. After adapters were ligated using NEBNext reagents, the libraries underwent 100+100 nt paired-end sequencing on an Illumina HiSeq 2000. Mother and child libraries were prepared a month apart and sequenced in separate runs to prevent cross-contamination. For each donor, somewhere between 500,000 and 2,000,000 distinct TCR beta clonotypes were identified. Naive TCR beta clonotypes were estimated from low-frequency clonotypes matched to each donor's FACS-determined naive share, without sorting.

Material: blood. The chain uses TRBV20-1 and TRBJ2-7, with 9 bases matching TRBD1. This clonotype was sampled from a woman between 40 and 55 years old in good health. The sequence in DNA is TGCAGTGCTCCCGGGACAGGGCTCGAGCAGTACTTC. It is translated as CSAPGTGLEQYF.